This T cell receptor beta chain comes out of a study of OX40 agonist ivuxolimab in advanced cancers. Study-level information: Dose-escalation cases comprised hepatocellular carcinoma, melanoma, renal cell or head and neck cancer.

The CDR3 is made up of 14 amino acids. Trimming took 3 bases from V and 4 from J, leaving 13 bases between them. Per germline, CDR1 MDHEN and CDR2 SYDVKM. Sequencing was performed with immunoSEQ multiplex PCR; in TCRdb, only in-frame clones are kept and a portion is missing. The sample carries around 45,000 clones, roughly 90% recorded once. This clone was counted a single time. The material was CD4+ or CD8+ T cells sorted from blood, obtained in a trial of the OX40 agonist ivuxolimab. The origin of this receptor is an adult with an advanced solid tumor such as melanoma, head and neck, liver or kidney cancer. The chain links TRBV28 to TRBJ2-7, with D uncertain. The CDR3 DNA sequence: TGTGCCAGCAGTTTTCGGACGGCACCTTACGAGCAGTACGTC. It encodes CASSFRTAPYEQYV.